This passage covers 16 T cell receptor beta chains from one sample sequenced in a study of blood T cell repertoires in COVID-19. Only in-frame clones appear in the TCRdb table, and some are missing; sequencing was by immunoSEQ multiplex PCR. The repertoire includes more than 350,000 clones, approximately 90% of them detected once, and about 1% sits in the top ten. The sequenced sample consisted of PBMCs or T cells enriched from blood (not recorded which). Receptors originate from a young man who had recovered from COVID-19.

This chain uses TRBV7-9 with TRBJ2-5, with TRBD1 matching over 10 bases. The CDR3 runs 15 residues. The ends lost 5 bases at V and 3 bases at J; junction bases unmatched: 6. The germline V gene encodes CDR1 SEHNR and CDR2 FQNEAQ (reference sequence). CDR3 in amino acids: CASSRTTGGEETQYF. CDR3 nucleotide sequence: TGTGCCAGCAGCCGTACGACAGGGGGCGAAGAGACCCAGTACTTC.

The gene calls are TRBV10-3 and TRBJ2-3; the match to TRBD1 covers 7 bases. Looked up from germline, CDR1 is ENHRY and CDR2 is SYGVKD. V was clipped by 3 bases and J by 2 bases; unmatched bases: 8. The CDR3 is 16 residues long. In nucleotides, the CDR3 is TGTGCCATCAGTGAAGGTCTGGGACAGATCACAGATACGCAGTATTTT. Translated, it gives CAISEGLGQITDTQYF.

This clone was picked up one time. The J gene is TRBJ2-4, the V gene TRBV9; 7 nucleotides line up with TRBD1. CDR3 size: 15 residues. Germline V gives CDR1 SGDLS, CDR2 YYNGEE. Trimming cost V 3 bases and J 5 bases; bases outside gene matches: 8. CDR3 amino acids: CASSAEDRAQNIQYF. The CDR3 nucleotides read TGTGCCAGCAGCGCCGAAGACAGGGCCCAAAACATTCAGTACTTC.

This chain links TRBV15 with TRBJ2-7; 8 positions match TRBD1. CDR3 length: 14 residues. Germline values: CDR1 LNHNV, CDR2 YYDKDF (reference sequence). Trimming at V came to 5 bases and at J to 5 bases, leaving 8 bases not matched to a gene. CDR3 DNA sequence: TGTGCCACCAGCCGGATCGGACAGGGCCACGAGCAGTACTTC. Translation gives CATSRIGQGHEQYF.

Remarks on this clone: Other DNA sequences in this specimen translate into the identical CDR3. CDR3 protein: CASSEGGNQPQHF. The CDR3 DNA sequence: TGTGCCAGCAGTGAAGGAGGCAATCAGCCCCAGCATTTT. The rearrangement joins TRBV2 to TRBJ1-5; D unresolved. The ends were cut back, 1 base at V and 2 bases at J, with 3 bases in the middle. The CDR3 is made up of 13 amino acids. CDR1 and CDR2 (germline): SNHLY, FYNNEI.

V is TRBV5-1 and J is TRBJ2-2; 9 bases line up with TRBD2. CDR3 length: 17 amino acids. Germline V gene lookup returns CDR1 SGHRS and CDR2 YFSETQ. V trimming: 4 bases; J trimming: 6 bases; junction bases outside the gene matches: 13. CDR3 in DNA: TGCGCCAGCAGCCCGGGGGGGGCTAGCGGGGACTCCGGGGAGCTGTTTTTT. As protein: CASSPGGASGDSGELFF.

The rearrangement uses TRBV9 and TRBJ2-1; D gene unclear. Between the trimmed V and J ends, which lost 7 bases and 1 base, there was a span of 15 bases. CDR1 and CDR2 from the germline V gene are SGDLS and YYNGEE. The CDR3 runs 15 residues. CDR3 sequence (DNA): TGTGCCAGCGCCTTAGCAGATAAATCCTACAATGAGCAGTTCTTC. Protein product: CASALADKSYNEQFF. The whole variable domain, filled in from reference TRBV9 and TRBJ2-1, reads DSGVTQTPKHLITATGQRVTLRCSPRSGDLSVYWYQQSLDQGLQFLIQYYNGEERAKGNILERFSAQQFPDLHSELNLSSLELGDSALYFCASALADKSYNEQFFGPGTRLTVL.

The chain employs TRBV19 and TRBJ1-5; tentative D call: TRBD1 (6 bases). The CDR3 loop spans 15 amino acids. Germline assignment: CDR1 LNHDA and CDR2 SQIVND (reference sequence). Trimming removed 1 base at V and 0 bases at J, with 7 bases between. CDR3 amino acids: CASSIGTASNQPQHF. DNA for the CDR3: TGTGCCAGTAGTATAGGGACAGCTAGCAATCAGCCCCAGCATTTT.

This clone was recorded a few times. The chain uses TRBV4-1 and TRBJ1-5; 8 nucleotides line up with TRBD1. From germline, CDR1 is MGHRA and CDR2 YSYEKL. This CDR3 has 16 residues. V lost 1 base and J lost 3; bases outside the gene matches: 5. The DNA of the CDR3 is TGCGCCAGCAGCCAAGGTAGGACAGGGATCAATCAGCCCCAGCATTTT. It yields the protein CASSQGRTGINQPQHF.

V usage is TRBV30 and J usage is TRBJ2-1, with no clear D. The CDR3 runs to 13 residues. Germline CDR1 is GTSNPN and CDR2 is SVGIG (reference sequence). Trimming left V 5 bases short and J 5 bases short, with 13 bases between. The CDR3 bases are TGTGCCTGGGGACCTCAGTTTAACAATGAGCAGTTCTTC. Its protein product is CAWGPQFNNEQFF.

The V and J genes are TRBV7-8 and TRBJ1-5; TRBD1 agrees at 8 bases. Germline V gives CDR1 SGHVS, CDR2 FQNEAQ. The CDR3 sequence is 14 residues long. Trimming at V came to 5 bases and at J to 4 bases, leaving 4 bases not matched to a gene. The CDR3 region is CASSPDRVNQPQHF. The CDR3 DNA is TGTGCCAGCAGCCCGGACAGGGTGAATCAGCCCCAGCATTTT.

The V call is TRBV11-2, the J call TRBJ2-5; a weak D match, TRBD1 (6 bases). The ends were cut back, 5 bases at V and 0 bases at J, with 13 bases in the middle. Germline V gene lookup returns CDR1 SGHAT and CDR2 FQNNGV. The CDR3 totals 15 residues. For the CDR3, the DNA is TGTGCCAGCAGCCGGTTCACAGGGAACCAAGAGACCCAGTACTTC. It translates to CASSRFTGNQETQYF.

The chain recombines TRBV5-4 with TRBJ2-2; 10 nucleotides align to TRBD1. Germline V CDR1 and CDR2: SGHNT, YYREEE (reference sequence). This CDR3 contains 15 residues. Trimming took 4 bases from V and 6 from J; bases not matched to a gene: 6. CDR3 region: CASSPGQGKAGELFF. In DNA, the CDR3 is TGTGCCAGCAGCCCGGGACAGGGGAAGGCCGGGGAGCTGTTTTTT.

This chain connects TRBV19 to TRBJ1-6; possible D gene TRBD1, 5 bases. Germline loops: CDR1 LNHDA, CDR2 SQIVND (reference sequence). V gave up 0 bases and J gave up 11 bases, with 11 bases separating them. The CDR3 extends over 14 amino acids. The CDR3 sequence is CASSIDGWGAPLHF. Here the CDR3 DNA reads TGTGCCAGTAGTATAGATGGTTGGGGGGCACCCCTCCACTTT.

The V gene is TRBV3-1 (or the pseudogene TRBV3-2), the J gene TRBJ2-7; 7 nucleotides match TRBD1. CDR3 size: 13 residues. The germline gives CDR1 LGHDT, CDR2 YNNKEL (reference sequence). The V gene end was trimmed by 4 bases and the J gene end by 2 bases; junction bases not matched to a gene: 2. The CDR3: CASSPGQTYEQYF. The CDR3 DNA sequence: TGTGCCAGCAGCCCGGGACAGACCTACGAGCAGTACTTC.

This chain joins TRBV12-3 or TRBV12-4 and TRBJ2-7; D remains ambiguous. This CDR3 is built from 12 residues. Trimming left V 5 bases short and J 4 bases short, with 9 bases between. The CDR3 sequence is CASSTNKYEQYF. CDR3 nucleotide sequence: TGTGCCAGCAGTACCAACAAGTACGAGCAGTACTTC.